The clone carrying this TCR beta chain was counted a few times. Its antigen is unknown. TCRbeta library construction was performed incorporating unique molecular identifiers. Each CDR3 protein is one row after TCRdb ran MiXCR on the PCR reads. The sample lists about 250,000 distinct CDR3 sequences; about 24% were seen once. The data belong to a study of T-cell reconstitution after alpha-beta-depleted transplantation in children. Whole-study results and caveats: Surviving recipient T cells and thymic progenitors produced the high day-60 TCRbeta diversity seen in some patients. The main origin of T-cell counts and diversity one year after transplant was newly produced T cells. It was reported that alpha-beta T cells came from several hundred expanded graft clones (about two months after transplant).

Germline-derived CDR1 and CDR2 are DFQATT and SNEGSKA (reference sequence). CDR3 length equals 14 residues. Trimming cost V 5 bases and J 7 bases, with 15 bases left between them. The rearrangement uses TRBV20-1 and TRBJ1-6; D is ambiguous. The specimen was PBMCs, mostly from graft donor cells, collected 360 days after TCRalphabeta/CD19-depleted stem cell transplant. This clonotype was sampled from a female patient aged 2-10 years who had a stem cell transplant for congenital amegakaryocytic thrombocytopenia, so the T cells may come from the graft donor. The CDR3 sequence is CSAVAAIWNSPLHF. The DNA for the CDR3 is TGCAGTGCTGTTGCAGCGATCTGGAATTCACCCCTCCACTTT.